This T cell receptor (beta chain) originates from a study of T cell responses to AZD1222 COVID-19 vaccine. This CDR3 comprises 14 residues. The germline V gene has CDR1 SGHTA and CDR2 FQGNSA. Trimming cost V 5 bases and J 7 bases, with 18 bases left between them. Assay used: immunoSEQ multiplex PCR; TCRdb lists only in-frame clones, some missing. The data contain 150,000 to 200,000 clones, nearly 95% of them singletons. The origin of this receptor is an adult in good health. The chain couples TRBV7-2 to TRBJ2-7; TRBD1 might be the D (6 bases). Sequencing used peripheral blood, obtained on day 0 of AZD1222 vaccination. CDR3 DNA: TGTGCCAGCAGCGTGATACAGGGTCCGAGGGAGCAGTACTTC. Its translation: CASSVIQGPREQYF.